The rows below give T cell receptor beta chains drawn from one sample of a study of shared clonotypes between healthy human individuals. Sequencing was performed with immunoSEQ multiplex PCR; in TCRdb, only in-frame clones are kept and a portion is missing. The profile shows around 1,000,000 clones, 77% of them singletons. Sample: memory CD4+ T cells from PBMCs. The origin of the receptors is a young man in good health. Some clones in this sample may be carry-over from other donors' samples. CDR3s include the opening cysteine and the closing phenylalanine or tryptophan. D genes are given only for firm matches. Clone size, where shown, is once, few, many, or a class for clones that have expanded.

>TRBD1|TRBV18|TRBJ2-7|-
CASSPGQGLSYEQYF
TGTGCCAGCTCACCAGGACAGGGCCTATCCTACGAGCAGTACTTC
>TRBD2|TRBV18|TRBJ2-5|-
CASSRDSGPQETQYF
TGTGCCAGCTCACGTGATAGCGGGCCTCAAGAGACCCAGTACTTC
>-|TRBV4-2|TRBJ1-5|few
CASSQDLGQPQHF
TGTGCCAGCAGCCAAGATCTCGGTCAGCCCCAGCATTTT
>-|TRBV2|TRBJ2-5|-
CASSRTYQETQYF
TGTGCCAGCAGCCGGACCTACCAAGAGACCCAGTACTTC
>TRBD1|TRBV7-2|TRBJ2-7|-
CASSAGGTGGHEQYF
TGTGCCAGCAGCGCGGGGGGGACAGGGGGCCACGAGCAGTACTTC
>TRBD1|TRBV5-4|TRBJ1-2|-
CASSSPGQGFNYGYTF
TGTGCCAGCAGCTCTCCGGGACAGGGGTTTAACTATGGCTACACCTTC
>-|TRBV4-1|TRBJ2-1|-
CASSQVTHAMPDGNEQFF
TGCGCCAGCAGCCAAGTAACCCACGCTATGCCCGACGGAAATGAGCAGTTCTTC
>TRBD2|TRBV7-3|TRBJ2-1|-
CASSLLVAVPGGASDEQFF
TGTGCCAGCAGCTTATTAGTTGCGGTTCCGGGAGGGGCAAGCGATGAGCAGTTCTTC
>-|TRBV7-6|TRBJ1-5|-
CASSLAGHPNQPQHF
TGTGCCAGCAGCTTAGCCGGACACCCCAATCAGCCCCAGCATTTT
>-|TRBV27|TRBJ2-6|-
CASSYLGTASLGANVLTF
TGTGCCAGCAGTTACTTGGGGACCGCGTCGCTGGGGGCCAACGTCCTGACTTTC
>-|TRBV29-1|TRBJ1-1|few
CSVPGTVNTEAFF
TGCAGCGTTCCCGGGACGGTGAACACTGAAGCTTTCTTT
>TRBD1|TRBV7-9|TRBJ2-5|-
CASSLAGQGVGTQYF
TGTGCCAGCAGCTTGGCGGGACAGGGGGTCGGGACCCAGTACTTC
>-|TRBV4-1|TRBJ1-1|few
CASSPLYRLAGEAFF
TGCGCCAGCAGCCCCCTCTACCGGTTAGCGGGTGAAGCTTTCTTT
>-|TRBV7-2|TRBJ1-2|-
CASSPQGTLNLNYGYTF
TGTGCCAGCAGCCCGCAGGGTACCCTGAACTTAAACTATGGCTACACCTTC
>TRBD2|TRBV5-4|TRBJ2-1|-
CASDHFAGGTLNNEQFF
TGTGCCAGCGATCATTTTGCGGGGGGCACCCTGAACAATGAGCAGTTCTTC
>-|TRBV28|TRBJ1-2|-
CASSLSLMSLRGELGYTF
TGTGCCAGCAGTTTATCCCTAATGAGTCTCAGGGGAGAATTAGGCTACACCTTC
>TRBD2|TRBV10-3|TRBJ2-7|-
CAISDREGYEQYF
TGTGCCATCAGTGACCGGGAGGGCTACGAGCAGTACTTC
>-|TRBV28|TRBJ2-5|-
CASRRQVQAKTQYF
TGTGCCAGCAGGCGACAGGTGCAAGCGAAGACCCAGTACTTC
>-|TRBV5-1|TRBJ1-1|few
CASSLGGHQGRTEAFF
TGCGCCAGCAGCTTGGGAGGCCACCAGGGGCGTACTGAAGCTTTCTTT
>TRBD1|TRBV7-9|TRBJ1-3|-
CASSPGQVSGNTIYF
TGTGCCAGCAGTCCCGGACAGGTTTCTGGAAACACCATATATTTT
>TRBD2|TRBV28|TRBJ2-7|few
CASTFGGAFHEQYF
TGTGCCAGCACCTTCGGGGGGGCTTTCCACGAGCAGTACTTC
>-|TRBV7-3|TRBJ2-7|few
CASSFGLQGVFYEQYF
TGTGCCAGCAGCTTTGGACTTCAGGGAGTTTTCTACGAGCAGTACTTC
>-|TRBV2|TRBJ1-4|-
CASSEAGRTNEKLFF
TGTGCCAGCAGTGAAGCGGGACGGACTAATGAAAAACTGTTTTTT
>TRBD2|TRBV7-9|TRBJ2-1|-
CASSPSSGSSYNEQFF
TGTGCCAGCAGCCCCTCTAGCGGGAGCTCCTACAATGAGCAGTTCTTC
>TRBD2|TRBV5-1|TRBJ2-5|-
CASSLATSGRETQYF
TGCGCCAGCAGCTTGGCTACTAGCGGGAGAGAGACCCAGTACTTC
>-|TRBV6-5|TRBJ1-5|once
CASSYSSSLDQPQHF
TGTGCCAGCAGTTACTCGAGCAGCCTCGATCAGCCCCAGCATTTT
>TRBD1|TRBV4-1|TRBJ1-5|-
CASSQMTGRPYSNQPQHF
TGCGCCAGCAGCCAAATGACAGGGCGACCCTATAGCAATCAGCCCCAGCATTTT
>-|TRBV28|TRBJ1-3|-
CASSPTGRGYGNTIYF
TGTGCCAGCAGTCCCACGGGCCGGGGGTACGGAAACACCATATATTTT
>-|TRBV18|TRBJ2-7|-
CASSPANRIYEQYF
TGTGCCAGCTCACCAGCCAACAGAATCTACGAGCAGTACTTC
>TRBD1|TRBV5-4|TRBJ1-2|-
CASSLPGQGFGYTF
TGTGCCAGCAGTCTGCCGGGACAGGGGTTTGGCTACACCTTC
>-|TRBV4-2|TRBJ2-3|-
CASSQSGDTQYF
TGTGCCAGCAGCCAATCGGGAGATACGCAGTATTTT
>TRBD1|TRBV7-6|TRBJ1-5|-
CASSFSRGPNQPQHF
TGTGCCAGCAGCTTCTCCAGGGGGCCGAATCAGCCCCAGCATTTT
>-|TRBV19|TRBJ2-6|-
CASSISSRSGANVLTF
TGTGCCAGTAGTATATCCTCCAGATCTGGGGCCAACGTCCTGACTTTC
>-|TRBV7-9|TRBJ1-2|-
CASSLAGAFKLGGYTF
TGTGCCAGCAGCTTAGCTGGGGCGTTTAAATTGGGTGGCTACACCTTC
>-|TRBV2|TRBJ2-2|-
CASSRLTGELFF
TGTGCCAGCAGTAGATTGACCGGGGAGCTGTTTTTT
>-|TRBV9|TRBJ2-7|-
CASSLRDTPIHEQYF
TGTGCCAGCAGCCTCCGGGACACCCCCATCCACGAGCAGTACTTC